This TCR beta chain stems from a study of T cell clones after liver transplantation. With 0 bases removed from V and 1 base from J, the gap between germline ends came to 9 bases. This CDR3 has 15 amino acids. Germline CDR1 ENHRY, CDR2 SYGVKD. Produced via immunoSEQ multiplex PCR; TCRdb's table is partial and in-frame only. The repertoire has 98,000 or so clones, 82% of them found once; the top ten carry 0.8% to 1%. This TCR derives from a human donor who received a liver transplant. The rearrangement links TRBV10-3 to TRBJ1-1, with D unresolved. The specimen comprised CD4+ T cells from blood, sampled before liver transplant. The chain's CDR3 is CAISESLRSNTEAFF. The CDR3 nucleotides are TGTGCCATCAGTGAGTCTCTCAGGTCGAACACTGAAGCTTTCTTT.